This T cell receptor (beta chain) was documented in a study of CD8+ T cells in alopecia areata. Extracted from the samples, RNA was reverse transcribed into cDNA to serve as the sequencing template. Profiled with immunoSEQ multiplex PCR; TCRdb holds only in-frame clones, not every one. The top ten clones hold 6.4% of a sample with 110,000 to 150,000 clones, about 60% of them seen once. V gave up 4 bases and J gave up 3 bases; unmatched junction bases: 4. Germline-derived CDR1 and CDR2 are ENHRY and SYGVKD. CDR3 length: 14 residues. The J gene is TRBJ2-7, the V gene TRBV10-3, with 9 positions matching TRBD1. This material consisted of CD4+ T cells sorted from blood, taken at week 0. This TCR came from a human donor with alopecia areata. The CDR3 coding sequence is TGTGCCATCAGTGGACCGGGACAGGGCTACGAGCAGTACTTC. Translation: CAISGPGQGYEQYF.